This TCR beta chain was found in a study of cytomegalovirus exposure and HLA in healthy donors. General study points: Researchers counted over 150 TCR beta chains as cytomegalovirus-associated. Presence/absence analyses assumed roughly uniform sequencing depth across donors, which may not hold. Donor immune exposure was known only as CMV serostatus. Analyzed later, most CMV-associated TCR beta chains appeared HLA-restricted.

Both 60 Vbeta primers and 13 Jbeta primers went into the PCR. Assay used: immunoSEQ multiplex PCR; TCRdb lists only in-frame clones, some missing. The table has about 160,000 clones, around 80% seen once. This clone was counted once. Its antigen is still unknown. Germline V CDR1 and CDR2: GTSNPN, SVGIG (reference sequence). With V trimmed by 0 bases and J by 3 bases, 5 bases remained unmatched. The CDR3 spans 15 residues. The sequenced sample consisted of PBMCs. The TCR was taken from a girl aged 5 to 17 in good health and CMV-seropositive. The J gene is TRBJ2-3, the V gene TRBV30; 8 nucleotides line up with TRBD2. CDR3 sequence reads: CAWSVHQRGTDTQYF. The CDR3 region has the DNA TGTGCCTGGAGTGTACACCAGCGGGGGACAGATACGCAGTATTTT.